This T cell receptor beta chain was recovered during a study of T cells in Graves' hyperthyroidism and ophthalmopathy. About the research overall: Peripheral blood was collected at initial diagnosis, before any treatment.

This CDR3 region has 14 residues. Germline V gene data show CDR1 as DFQATT and CDR2 as SNEGSKA (reference sequence). Points on this clonotype: One junction end does not reproduce the germline sequence, and a read error may be involved.

Regions amplified from RNA transcripts were the TCR beta CDR3 regions. HTBI primers were the set used in a first-round RT-PCR of the TCR CDR3. TCRdb fed the multiplex PCR reads into MiXCR, producing one record per CDR3 protein. This sample yields around 690,000 distinct CDR3 sequences, of which roughly 17% are seen a single time; roughly 16% belongs to the top ten. The chain recombines TRBV20-1 with TRBJ2-7; TRBD2 agrees at 7 bases. Sequenced material: blood. The sequence came from a man in his forties or fifties with Graves' hyperthyroidism. Written as DNA, the CDR3 is TGCAGCGCTAGTGGGGGGGAGCACTCCTACGAGCAGTACTTC. The encoded protein is CSASGGEHSYEQYF.